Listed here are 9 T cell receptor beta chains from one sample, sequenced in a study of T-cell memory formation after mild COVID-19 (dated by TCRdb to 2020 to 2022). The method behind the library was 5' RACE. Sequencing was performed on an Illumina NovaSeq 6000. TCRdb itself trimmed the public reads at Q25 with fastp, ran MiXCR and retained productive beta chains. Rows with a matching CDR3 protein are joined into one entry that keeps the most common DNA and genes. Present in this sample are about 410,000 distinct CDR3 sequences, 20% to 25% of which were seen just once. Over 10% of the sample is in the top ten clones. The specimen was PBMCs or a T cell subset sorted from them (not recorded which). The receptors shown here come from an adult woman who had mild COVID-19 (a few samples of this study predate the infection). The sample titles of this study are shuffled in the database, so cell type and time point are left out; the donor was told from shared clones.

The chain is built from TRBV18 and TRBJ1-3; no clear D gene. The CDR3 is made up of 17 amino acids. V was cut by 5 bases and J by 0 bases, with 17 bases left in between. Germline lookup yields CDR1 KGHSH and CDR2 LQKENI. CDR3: CASSTSPGRFSGNTIYF. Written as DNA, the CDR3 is TGTGCCAGCTCAACAAGCCCTGGACGGTTCTCTGGAAACACCATATATTTT.

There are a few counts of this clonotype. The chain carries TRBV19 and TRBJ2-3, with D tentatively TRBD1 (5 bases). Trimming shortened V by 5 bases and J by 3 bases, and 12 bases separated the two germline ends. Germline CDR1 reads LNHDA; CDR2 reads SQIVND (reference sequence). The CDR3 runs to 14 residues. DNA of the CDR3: TGTGCCAGTAGTGGGTTCCAGGGAACAGATACGCAGTATTTT. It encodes CASSGFQGTDTQYF.

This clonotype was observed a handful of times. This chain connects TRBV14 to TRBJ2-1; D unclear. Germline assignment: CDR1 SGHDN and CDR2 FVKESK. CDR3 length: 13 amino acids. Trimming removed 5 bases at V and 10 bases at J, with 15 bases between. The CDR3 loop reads CASSKITWPEQFF. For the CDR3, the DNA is TGTGCCAGCAGCAAGATCACATGGCCGGAGCAGTTCTTC.

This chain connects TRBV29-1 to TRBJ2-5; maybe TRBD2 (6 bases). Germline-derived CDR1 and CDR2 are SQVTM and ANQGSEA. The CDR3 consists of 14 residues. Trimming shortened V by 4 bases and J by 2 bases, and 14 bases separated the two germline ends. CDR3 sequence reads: CSVGGGEAQETQYF. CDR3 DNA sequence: TGCAGCGTTGGTGGAGGGGAGGCACAAGAGACCCAGTACTTC.

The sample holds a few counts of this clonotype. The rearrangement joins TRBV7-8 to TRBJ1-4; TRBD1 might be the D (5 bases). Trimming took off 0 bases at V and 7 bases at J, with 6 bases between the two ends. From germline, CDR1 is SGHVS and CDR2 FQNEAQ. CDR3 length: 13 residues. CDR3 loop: CASSLAGVEKLFF. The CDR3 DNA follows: TGTGCCAGCAGCTTAGCAGGGGTTGAAAAACTGTTTTTT.

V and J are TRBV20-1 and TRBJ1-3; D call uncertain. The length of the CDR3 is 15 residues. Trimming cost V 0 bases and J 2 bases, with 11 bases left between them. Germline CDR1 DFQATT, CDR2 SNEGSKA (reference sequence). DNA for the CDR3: TGCAGTGCTAGAGAGACAATGAGGGCTGGAAACACCATATATTTT. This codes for CSARETMRAGNTIYF.

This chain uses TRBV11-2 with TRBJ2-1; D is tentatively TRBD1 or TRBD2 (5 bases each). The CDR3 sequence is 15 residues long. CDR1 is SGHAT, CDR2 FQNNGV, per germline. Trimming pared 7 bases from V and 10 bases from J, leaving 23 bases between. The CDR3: CASTLAEGPQWEQFF. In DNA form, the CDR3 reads TGTGCCAGCACACTTGCAGAGGGGCCGCAATGGGAGCAGTTCTTC.

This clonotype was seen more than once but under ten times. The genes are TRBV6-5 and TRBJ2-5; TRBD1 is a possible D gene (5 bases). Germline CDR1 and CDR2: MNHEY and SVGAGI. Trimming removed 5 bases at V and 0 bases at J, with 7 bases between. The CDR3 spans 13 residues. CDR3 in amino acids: CASSRQYQETQYF. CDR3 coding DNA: TGTGCCAGCAGTAGACAGTACCAAGAGACCCAGTACTTC.

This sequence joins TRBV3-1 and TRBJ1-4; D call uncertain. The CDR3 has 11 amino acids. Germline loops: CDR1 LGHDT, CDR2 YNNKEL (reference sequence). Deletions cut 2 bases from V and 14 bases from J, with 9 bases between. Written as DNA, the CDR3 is TGTGCCAGCAGCCAACGGGGTTCTCTGTTTTTT. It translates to CASSQRGSLFF.